The 26 T cell receptor beta chains below come from one sample, sequenced in a study of CD8+ T cells in alopecia areata. Extracted RNA was reverse transcribed, and the resulting cDNA served as sequencing template. Generated by immunoSEQ multiplex PCR, the TCRdb table keeps only in-frame clones and is missing some. Here the sample spans around 50,000 clones, roughly 96% being singletons. The sample in question was CD8+ T cells sorted from blood, obtained at week 0. Receptors originate from a human donor with alopecia areata.

The chain combines TRBV6-5 with TRBJ2-5, with a weak D call TRBD2 (6 bases). The DNA end favors TRBJ2-7, so the J call may be wrong. This CDR3 spans 13 amino acids. The germline gives CDR1 MNHEY, CDR2 SVGAGI. DNA for the CDR3: TGTGCCAGCAGAAACCCGGAGGGCTACGAGCAGTACTTC. It yields the protein CASRNPEGYEQYF.

The rearrangement joins TRBV28 to TRBJ1-1, with a tentative D call TRBD1 (6 bases). V shed 6 bases and J shed 0 bases, with 11 bases lying between them. Germline V gene data show CDR1 as MDHEN and CDR2 as SYDVKM. This CDR3 is built from 14 residues. CDR3: CASRPGTLNTEAFF. The CDR3 DNA sequence: TGTGCCAGCAGGCCCGGGACATTGAACACTGAAGCTTTCTTT. The full variable domain, rest sourced from reference TRBV28 and TRBJ1-1, is DVKVTQSSRYLVKRTGEKVFLECVQDMDHENMFWYRQDPGLGLRLIYFSYDVKMKEKGDIPEGYSVSREKKERFSLILESASTNQTSMYLCASRPGTLNTEAFFGQGTRLTVV.

The V and J genes are TRBV7-9 and TRBJ1-1, with TRBD1 as a possible D gene (6 bases). From germline, CDR1 is SEHNR and CDR2 FQNEAQ (reference sequence). Trimming took 4 bases from V and 5 from J, leaving 23 bases between them. This CDR3 has 17 residues. In DNA form, the CDR3 reads TGTGCCAGCAGCTCCGGTGATGGGGGCCACCGGGGGACTGAAGCTTTCTTT. It is translated as CASSSGDGGHRGTEAFF.

This chain links TRBV2 with TRBJ2-7; D is ambiguous. V shed 4 bases and J shed 2 bases, with 9 bases lying between them. The CDR3 covers 13 residues. Germline V lookup: CDR1 SNHLY, CDR2 FYNNEI. In DNA form, the CDR3 reads TGTGCCAGCAGTGCCGACACCACCTACGAGCAGTACTTC. It translates to CASSADTTYEQYF.

As concerns this clone: Other DNA sequences in the sample encode the same CDR3. The CDR3 sequence is CASSNIAGVPDTQYF. CDR3 DNA: TGTGCCAGCAGCAACATAGCGGGGGTCCCAGATACGCAGTATTTT. V usage is TRBV7-8 and J usage is TRBJ2-3; 9 nucleotides agree with TRBD2. V was clipped by 5 bases and J by 4 bases; unmatched bases: 7. Germline CDR1 reads SGHVS; CDR2 reads FQNEAQ. The CDR3 is 15 residues long.

This chain uses TRBV4-1 with TRBJ2-7; D not resolved. The germline CDR1 and CDR2 sequences are MGHRA and YSYEKL. This CDR3 comprises 16 residues. V lost 0 bases, J lost 2 bases, and 14 bases lay in between. CDR3 sequence: CASSQDHGVNTYEQYF. The CDR3 DNA reads TGCGCCAGCAGCCAAGATCACGGAGTAAACACCTACGAGCAGTACTTC.

The CDR3, as DNA: TGTGCCAGCAGCTTGGTCAGGAGAAACACCGGGGAGCTGTTTTTT. It translates to CASSLVRRNTGELFF. The gene calls are TRBV11-2 and TRBJ2-2; D remains unclear. Trimming stripped 3 bases from V and 2 bases from J, with 10 bases between. Germline V gives CDR1 SGHAT, CDR2 FQNNGV. The CDR3 totals 15 residues.

This clone was recorded once. The V and J genes are TRBV9 and TRBJ2-3; perhaps TRBD2 as D (5 bases). Between the trimmed V and J ends, which lost 4 bases and 0 bases, there was a span of 18 bases. The CDR3 is 17 amino acids. The germline V gene encodes CDR1 SGDLS and CDR2 YYNGEE. The CDR3 coding sequence is TGTGCCAGCAGCCTAACCGGAGGAAGCCTTAGCACAGATACGCAGTATTTT. This encodes CASSLTGGSLSTDTQYF.

This clone was seen a single time. V gene TRBV29-1 combines with J gene TRBJ2-1, with no clear D. Trimming removed 7 bases at V and 6 bases at J, with 10 bases between. CDR1 and CDR2 from the germline V gene are SQVTM and ANQGSEA. This CDR3 is built from 11 residues. The CDR3 DNA sequence: TGCAGCGGCGACGTATTCAATGAGCAGTTCTTC. The encoded protein is CSGDVFNEQFF.

J is TRBJ2-3 and V is TRBV4-3; 11 nucleotides line up with TRBD2. Germline lookup yields CDR1 LGHNA and CDR2 YSLEER. The CDR3 extends over 17 amino acids. Trimming took 2 bases from V and 0 from J; bases not matched to a gene: 4. CDR3 DNA: TGCGCCAGCAGCCAAACTAGCGGGGGAATAAGCACAGATACGCAGTATTTT. Its protein is CASSQTSGGISTDTQYF.

This rearrangement joins TRBV2 to TRBJ1-1; no definite D call. This CDR3 has 14 amino acids. The germline V and J ends were trimmed by 4 bases and 1 base, with 10 bases remaining between them. Germline values: CDR1 SNHLY, CDR2 FYNNEI. CDR3 in DNA: TGTGCCAGCAGTGTCGCGGAGTGGAACACTGAAGCTTTCTTT. Its translation: CASSVAEWNTEAFF. The full variable domain, rest sourced from reference TRBV2 and TRBJ1-1, is EPEVTQTPSHQVTQMGQEVILRCVPISNHLYFYWYRQILGQKVEFLVSFYNNEISEKSEIFDDQFSVERPDGSNFTLKIRSTKLEDSAMYFCASSVAEWNTEAFFGQGTRLTVV.

V gene TRBV7-9 combines with J gene TRBJ2-1; 11 positions match TRBD2. The germline CDR1 and CDR2 sequences are SEHNR and FQNEAQ (reference sequence). The CDR3 is 12 amino acids. With 9 bases clipped from V and 8 bases from J, the junction kept 3 bases outside the gene matches. Here the CDR3 DNA reads TGTGCCAGTACTAGCGGGGGTTATGAGCAGTTCTTC. Protein product: CASTSGGYEQFF.

The chain recombines TRBV4-2 with TRBJ2-1; tentative D call: TRBD1 (6 bases). Germline V gene lookup returns CDR1 LGHNA and CDR2 YNFKEQ. The CDR3 spans 13 residues. The V and J ends lost 4 bases and 7 bases respectively, with 11 bases between them. CDR3 sequence reads: CASSLARGNEQFF. CDR3 in DNA: TGTGCCAGCAGCCTCGCTAGGGGGAATGAGCAGTTCTTC.

The chain is built from TRBV5-1 and TRBJ2-7, with 9 bases aligning to TRBD1. The J segment lost 3 bases and the V segment lost 4 bases, leaving 5 bases of the junction unmatched. Germline assignment: CDR1 SGHRS and CDR2 YFSETQ. This CDR3 contains 14 residues. The CDR3 coding sequence is TGCGCCAGCAGCCCCAAGGACAGGGGCTACGAGCAGTACTTC. Protein: CASSPKDRGYEQYF.

This rearrangement joins TRBV27 to TRBJ2-5, with D hard to call. This CDR3 is 10 amino acids long. CDR1 is MNHEY and CDR2 is SMNVEV in the germline V gene (reference sequence). V was shortened by 6 bases and J by 5 bases, with 4 bases between the two germline ends. The CDR3 region has the DNA TGTGCCAGCAGGGGGGAGACCCAGTACTTC. Residues: CASRGETQYF.

This chain connects TRBV9 to TRBJ2-7; TRBD1 matches 9 bases. This CDR3 region has 14 residues. Trimming at V came to 0 bases and at J to 5 bases, leaving 3 bases not matched to a gene. Germline V gene data show CDR1 as SGDLS and CDR2 as YYNGEE. The CDR3 reads CASSVAGQGNEQYF. In nucleotides, the CDR3 is TGTGCCAGCAGCGTAGCAGGACAGGGGAACGAGCAGTACTTC.

This rearrangement joins TRBV9 to TRBJ2-1; D may be TRBD2 (6 bases). V was pared by 0 bases and J by 4 bases, with 11 bases between. The CDR3 contains 15 residues. Germline loops: CDR1 SGDLS, CDR2 YYNGEE. Here the CDR3 DNA reads TGTGCCAGCAGCGTAGGAACTAGCCGTTACAATGAGCAGTTCTTC. Its protein product is CASSVGTSRYNEQFF.

This sequence joins TRBV29-1 and TRBJ2-7; 8 nucleotides line up with TRBD1. Losses at the gene ends were 0 bases for V and 3 bases for J; bases not matched to a gene: 1. The CDR3 is 13 amino acids. From germline, CDR1 is SQVTM and CDR2 ANQGSEA. The CDR3 DNA reads TGCAGCGTTGAAGAACAGGGGGTCTACGAGCAGTACTTC. Amino acids: CSVEEQGVYEQYF.

The chain recombines TRBV9 with TRBJ2-1; D possibly matches TRBD1 or TRBD2 (5 bases each). The CDR3 is 15 residues long. CDR1 SGDLS and CDR2 YYNGEE come from the germline V gene. V was clipped by 0 bases and J by 5 bases, with 12 bases between them. The CDR3 DNA follows: TGTGCCAGCAGCGTAGGGGGGACCGCTAACAATGAGCAGTTCTTC. Translated: CASSVGGTANNEQFF.

The J gene is TRBJ2-1, the V gene TRBV25-1; 8 bases map to TRBD1. CDR3 length: 14 amino acids. Losses at the gene ends were 7 bases for V and 7 bases for J; bases not matched to a gene: 9. From germline, CDR1 is MGHDK and CDR2 SYGVNS. CDR3 amino acids: CASTPGTGNNEQFF. The DNA for the CDR3 is TGTGCCAGCACCCCCGGGACAGGTAATAATGAGCAGTTCTTC.

This chain joins TRBV5-1 and TRBJ2-7; 9 bases agree with TRBD2. Germline CDR1 SGHRS, CDR2 YFSETQ. V trimming: 4 bases; J trimming: 3 bases; junction bases outside the gene matches: 17. This CDR3 comprises 18 residues. The CDR3 sequence is CASSLKSGTTSGFYEQYF. DNA for the CDR3: TGCGCCAGCAGCCTAAAATCCGGTACGACTAGCGGATTCTACGAGCAGTACTTC. The whole variable domain, remainder taken from reference TRBV5-1 and TRBJ2-7, is KAGVTQTPRYLIKTRGQQVTLSCSPISGHRSVSWYQQTPGQGLQFLFEYFSETQRNKGNFPGRFSGRQFSNSRSEMNVSTLELGDSALYLCASSLKSGTTSGFYEQYFGPGTRLTVT.

This chain links TRBV29-1 with TRBJ2-7, with D unclear. Germline CDR1 and CDR2: SQVTM and ANQGSEA. V lost 2 bases to trimming and J lost 2 bases, with 10 bases between them. The CDR3 spans 13 residues. CDR3 sequence (DNA): TGCAGCGTTGAATTTCCGGCCACCTACGAGCAGTACTTC. This gives the protein CSVEFPATYEQYF.

The gene calls are TRBV27 and TRBJ2-7; maybe TRBD2 (5 bases). The germline gives CDR1 MNHEY, CDR2 SMNVEV (reference sequence). Trimming took 2 bases from V and 1 from J, leaving 9 bases between them. The CDR3 is 14 residues long. The CDR3 DNA sequence: TGTGCCAGCAGTTTACGGACGGGGTCCTACGAGCAGTACTTC. Translating gives CASSLRTGSYEQYF.

This clone was recorded once. The V call is TRBV27, the J call TRBJ2-7; D may be TRBD1 or TRBD2 (6 bases each). Germline V gene sequence: CDR1 MNHEY, CDR2 SMNVEV (reference sequence). The V end lost 3 bases, the J end lost 3 bases, and 12 bases lay between the germline ends. CDR3 size: 14 residues. The CDR3 DNA reads as TGTGCCAGCAGTTTCAGGGGACTTCTCTACGAGCAGTACTTC. Protein product: CASSFRGLLYEQYF.

The rearrangement uses TRBV29-1 and TRBJ1-1, with D unclear. The CDR3 has 13 amino acids. Trimming took off 5 bases at V and 1 base at J, with 11 bases between the two ends. The germline gives CDR1 SQVTM, CDR2 ANQGSEA. DNA for the CDR3: TGCAGCGTTTCACCCGGAGAGAACACTGAAGCTTTCTTT. Protein product: CSVSPGENTEAFF.

The rearrangement joins TRBV4-1 to TRBJ2-1, with D possibly called TRBD1 or TRBD2 (5 bases each). CDR3 size: 16 residues. CDR1 and CDR2 from the germline V gene are MGHRA and YSYEKL. V lost 4 bases, J lost 5 bases, and 18 bases lay in between. Here the CDR3 reads CASSRPQGRYDNEQFF. CDR3 sequence (DNA): TGCGCCAGCAGCCGCCCCCAGGGACGGTACGACAATGAGCAGTTCTTC.